This entry concerns a single T cell receptor (beta chain). Its antigen is still unknown. V was pared by 4 bases and J by 6 bases, with 16 bases between. The CDR3 totals 16 residues. Germline loops: CDR1 SGHDN, CDR2 FVKESK. The sample originates from a study of T cell responses to AZD1222 COVID-19 vaccine. Libraries were prepared by immunoSEQ multiplex PCR; TCRdb keeps only in-frame clonotypes and omits some of them. The sample comprises about 120,000 clones, 75% to 90% of which are singletons, and roughly 2.6% rests with the top ten. Study results and caveats: Spike-spanning, vaccine-associated CD4 TCRs were dominant at 160-218 and 743-854. Unmutated variant regions are reportedly targeted by nearly half of spike-specific TCRs.

The sample was peripheral blood, taken on day 0 of AZD1222 vaccination. The genes are TRBV14 and TRBJ1-6; TRBD1 is a possible D gene (5 bases). This sequence originates from an adult in good health. CDR3 DNA: TGTGCCAGCAGCCCCCGGACGGCAGGGTCTAATTCACCCCTCCACTTT. Its translation is CASSPRTAGSNSPLHF.